This entry lists 19 T cell receptor beta chains sequenced from one sample in a study of T cells in Graves' hyperthyroidism and ophthalmopathy. Using RNA transcripts as the source, TCR beta CDR3 regions were amplified. HTBI primers were employed in a first-round RT-PCR of the TCR CDR3. Each CDR3 protein gets one entry after TCRdb re-called the multiplex PCR reads with MiXCR. The table records under 750,000 distinct CDR3 sequences, roughly 20% of them present only once. Sequenced: blood. Every receptor here comes from a woman in her 50s with Graves' hyperthyroidism that later progressed to Graves' ophthalmopathy.

This clonotype was observed at least ten times. This chain links TRBV12-3 or TRBV12-4 with TRBJ2-3, with D uncertain. The CDR3 spans 15 residues. The V gene lost 3 bases and the J gene lost 2 bases, with 12 bases spanning the gap. The CDR3: CASSFRQRSTDTQYF. CDR3 in DNA: TGTGCCAGCAGTTTCCGCCAGCGATCCACAGATACGCAGTATTTT.

This clonotype occurred many times. The chain combines TRBV3-1 with TRBJ1-1; TRBD1 might be the D (6 bases). The CDR3 length is 15 residues. Looked up from germline, CDR1 is LGHDT and CDR2 is YNNKEL (reference sequence). With 4 bases removed from V and 3 bases from J, the gap between germline ends came to 15 bases. The CDR3 coding sequence is TGTGCCAGCAGCCCCGCAAACGGGGGCTACACTGAAGCTTTCTTT. Protein sequence: CASSPANGGYTEAFF. The variable domain in full, completed from reference TRBV3-1 and TRBJ1-1, reads DTAVSQTPKYLVTQMGNDKSIKCEQNLGHDTMYWYKQDSKKFLKIMFSYNNKELIINETVPNRFSPKSPDKAHLNLHINSLELGDSAVYFCASSPANGGYTEAFFGQGTRLTVV.

This clonotype was found a few times. The chain couples TRBV9 to TRBJ2-3; 7 positions agree with TRBD2. The CDR3 contains 15 residues. CDR1 and CDR2 from the germline V gene are SGDLS and YYNGEE. V gave up 7 bases and J gave up 5 bases; unmatched junction bases: 13. CDR3 sequence (DNA): TGTGCCAGCTCCCAGGGAGGGGCATGGGGAGATACGCAGTATTTT. Translation: CASSQGGAWGDTQYF.

This clonotype was found many times. J is TRBJ2-3 and V is TRBV5-1; TRBD2 might be the D (6 bases). CDR3 size: 16 residues. V lost 0 bases and J lost 2, with 13 bases in between. From germline, CDR1 is SGHRS and CDR2 YFSETQ. The CDR3 sequence: CASSLVPSDNTDTQYF. Written as DNA, the CDR3 is TGCGCCAGCAGCTTGGTACCTAGCGATAACACAGATACGCAGTATTTT.

This sequence joins TRBV6-1 and TRBJ2-1, with D possibly TRBD1 on 6 matching bases. Germline V gene lookup returns CDR1 MNHNS and CDR2 SASEGT. With 3 bases removed from V and 4 bases from J, the gap between germline ends came to 16 bases. The CDR3 consists of 16 residues. The CDR3 region is CASSDMGQGRYNEQFF. CDR3 DNA sequence: TGTGCCAGCAGTGATATGGGACAAGGCAGGTACAATGAGCAGTTCTTC.

V usage is TRBV7-9 and J usage is TRBJ1-3, with 7 nucleotides matching TRBD1. Germline V gene data show CDR1 as SEHNR and CDR2 as FQNEAQ (reference sequence). CDR3 length: 16 amino acids. The ends lost 7 bases at V and 2 bases at J; junction bases unmatched: 11. The CDR3: CASTGPGTDTGNTIYF. The CDR3, as DNA: TGTGCCAGCACGGGGCCCGGGACAGATACTGGAAACACCATATATTTT.

Ten or more counts support this clonotype. The chain recombines TRBV11-2 with TRBJ2-1; D not resolved. From germline, CDR1 is SGHAT and CDR2 FQNNGV. V lost 5 bases and J lost 4, with 12 bases in between. The CDR3 is made up of 14 amino acids. The CDR3 DNA reads as TGTGCCAGCAGCACCATGCGGTTATACAATGAGCAGTTCTTC. Protein product: CASSTMRLYNEQFF.

This clonotype appeared many times. The chain employs TRBV6-1 and TRBJ1-1; 7 bases match TRBD1. The germline gives CDR1 MNHNS, CDR2 SASEGT. J lost 7 bases, V lost 4 bases, and 6 bases had no gene match. The CDR3 extends over 13 amino acids. The CDR3: CASSAGGVSEAFF. For the CDR3, the DNA is TGTGCCAGCAGTGCAGGGGGGGTCAGTGAAGCTTTCTTT.

This chain links TRBV2 with TRBJ2-1, with D perhaps TRBD1 or TRBD2 (5 bases each). Germline V gene lookup returns CDR1 SNHLY and CDR2 FYNNEI. The V end lost 5 bases, the J end lost 5 bases, and 13 bases lay between the germline ends. CDR3 length equals 14 residues. The CDR3 spells CASSFRGRDNEQFF. The CDR3 DNA reads as TGTGCCAGCAGTTTCCGGGGACGGGACAATGAGCAGTTCTTC.

This clonotype has more than one count but fewer than ten. The V gene is TRBV27, the J gene TRBJ1-1; D is undetermined. Germline V gene lookup returns CDR1 MNHEY and CDR2 SMNVEV (reference sequence). V was shortened by 8 bases and J by 1 base, with 8 bases between the two germline ends. The CDR3 is made up of 12 amino acids. CDR3 protein: CASWWQNTEAFF. The DNA for the CDR3 is TGTGCCAGCTGGTGGCAGAACACTGAAGCTTTCTTT.

Only a few counts were recorded for this clonotype. The chain carries TRBV29-1 and TRBJ2-1; 11 bases map to TRBD2. Germline CDR1 SQVTM, CDR2 ANQGSEA. J was trimmed by 7 bases and V by 7 bases; bases with no gene match: 9. The CDR3 has 14 residues. The CDR3 DNA reads as TGCAGCGGTGTCCTAGCGGGGGGCCGGAATGAGCAGTTCTTC. Amino acids: CSGVLAGGRNEQFF.

The chain employs TRBV7-2 and TRBJ2-5; possibly TRBD2 for D (5 bases). V gave up 2 bases and J gave up 1 base, with 11 bases separating them. Germline-derived CDR1 and CDR2 are SGHTA and FQGNSA. CDR3 size: 15 residues. CDR3 region: CASSLNPGFQETQYF. DNA of the CDR3: TGTGCCAGCAGCTTAAACCCGGGGTTCCAAGAGACCCAGTACTTC.

This clonotype was seen a handful of times. The chain links TRBV20-1 to TRBJ2-2; D not certain. Germline CDR1 is DFQATT and CDR2 is SNEGSKA (reference sequence). CDR3 length: 14 residues. V shed 0 bases and J shed 1 base, with 6 bases lying between them. CDR3 sequence: CSARDMRNTGELFF. The CDR3, as DNA: TGCAGTGCTAGAGATATGCGGAACACCGGGGAGCTGTTTTTT.

The genes are TRBV15 and TRBJ1-1, with TRBD1 matching 7 bases. V shed 3 bases, J shed 1 base, and the junction held 5 bases outside the gene matches. The CDR3 is made up of 15 amino acids. The germline CDR1 and CDR2 sequences are LNHNV and YYDKDF (reference sequence). The CDR3 DNA sequence: TGTGCCACCAGCAGTCGGAGGGGGCCGAACACTGAAGCTTTCTTT. It translates to CATSSRRGPNTEAFF.

This clonotype was observed many times. The chain recombines TRBV6-2 or TRBV6-3 with TRBJ1-6; D unresolved. Per the germline V gene, CDR1 is MNHEY and CDR2 is SVGEGT. The V gene lost 6 bases and the J gene lost 9 bases, with 18 bases spanning the gap. The CDR3 has 15 amino acids. The DNA of the CDR3 is TGTGCCAGCAGCGTGGACCGTGGGGTGAGTTCACCCCTCCACTTT. Its translation: CASSVDRGVSSPLHF.

The rearrangement joins TRBV12-3 or TRBV12-4 to TRBJ2-1; perhaps TRBD2 as D (6 bases). The CDR3 is 15 amino acids. V was shortened by 4 bases and J by 0 bases, with 10 bases between the two germline ends. CDR3 protein: CASSSGELSYNEQFF. Written as DNA, the CDR3 is TGTGCCAGCAGTTCGGGGGAGCTCTCCTACAATGAGCAGTTCTTC.

This clonotype was seen only a few times. The chain recombines TRBV20-1 with TRBJ1-4, with 7 bases that match TRBD1. Germline V gives CDR1 DFQATT, CDR2 SNEGSKA (reference sequence). Trimming at V came to 2 bases and at J to 7 bases, leaving 7 bases not matched to a gene. This CDR3 is 14 amino acids long. The CDR3 region is CSARNVPGGEKLFF. The CDR3 nucleotides are TGCAGTGCTAGAAATGTCCCAGGGGGTGAAAAACTGTTTTTT.

The gene calls are TRBV7-6 and TRBJ1-1; D might be TRBD1 (5 bases). The germline V gene has CDR1 SGHVS and CDR2 FNYEAQ. The CDR3 is 16 residues long. Trimming stripped 3 bases from V and 5 bases from J, with 19 bases between. CDR3 amino acids: CASSFGDPGPRTEAFF. CDR3 nucleotide sequence: TGTGCCAGCAGCTTCGGGGATCCGGGGCCGAGGACTGAAGCTTTCTTT.

This clonotype was recorded a few times. The genes are TRBV12-3 or TRBV12-4 and TRBJ1-6; 9 nucleotides align to TRBD1. The CDR3 consists of 13 residues. V was pared by 4 bases and J by 10 bases, with 2 bases of the junction left unmatched. CDR3 sequence reads: CASSSTGGSPLHF. CDR3 nucleotide sequence: TGTGCCAGCAGTTCCACAGGGGGCTCACCCCTCCACTTT.